The present TCR beta chain was sequenced within a study of CD8+ T cells in alopecia areata. Turning to the study itself: At a dose of 5 to 10 mg twice daily, oral tofacitinib was given to treated patients. It was 6 to 18 months of tofacitinib, and then there were 6 months off drug.

This clone was seen more than once but under ten times. What it recognizes is unknown. Extraction and reverse transcription of RNA yielded cDNA as the sequencing template. The table came from immunoSEQ multiplex PCR; TCRdb's copy has only in-frame clones and leaves some out. This sample has around 200,000 clones, with roughly 53% found just once. Treatment noted: oral pan-JAK inhibitor, 5-10 mg twice daily. Looked up from germline, CDR1 is ENHRY and CDR2 is SYGVKD. V shed 6 bases and J shed 3 bases, with 9 bases lying between them. CDR3 size: 13 residues. Study results and caveats: Because one nonresponder was included, the link of baseline CD8+ expansion to response is considered uncertain. While tofacitinib was given, many expanded lesional clones persisted in scalp and blood.

V is TRBV10-3 and J is TRBJ1-3; D perhaps matches TRBD1 (5 bases). The sample was CD8+ T cells sorted from blood, taken at week 24, from a patient treated with tofacitinib. The clonotype comes from a human donor with alopecia areata. For the CDR3, the DNA is TGTGCCATCAGAGATGACAGTGGAAACACCATATATTTT. It is translated as CAIRDDSGNTIYF.